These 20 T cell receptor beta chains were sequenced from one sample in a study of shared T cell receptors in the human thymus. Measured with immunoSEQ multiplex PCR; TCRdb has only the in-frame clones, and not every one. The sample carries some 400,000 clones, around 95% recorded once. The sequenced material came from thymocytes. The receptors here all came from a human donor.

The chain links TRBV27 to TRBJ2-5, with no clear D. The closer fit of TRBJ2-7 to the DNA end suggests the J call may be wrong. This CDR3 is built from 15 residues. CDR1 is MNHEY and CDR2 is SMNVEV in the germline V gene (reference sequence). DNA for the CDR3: TGTGCCAGCAGTTCATTGAACCGACCCCCCTACGAGCAGTACTTC. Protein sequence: CASSSLNRPPYEQYF.

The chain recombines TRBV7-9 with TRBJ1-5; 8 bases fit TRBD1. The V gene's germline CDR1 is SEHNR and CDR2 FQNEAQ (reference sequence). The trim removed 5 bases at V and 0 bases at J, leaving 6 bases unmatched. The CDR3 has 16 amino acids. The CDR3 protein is CASSQSDRDSNQPQHF. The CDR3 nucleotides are TGTGCCAGCAGCCAATCGGACAGGGATAGCAATCAGCCCCAGCATTTT.

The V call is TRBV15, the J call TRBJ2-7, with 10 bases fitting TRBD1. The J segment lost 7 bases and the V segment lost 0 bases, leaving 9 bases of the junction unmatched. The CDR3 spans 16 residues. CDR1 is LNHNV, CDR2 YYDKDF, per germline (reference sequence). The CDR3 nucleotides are TGTGCCACCAGCAGAGATCGGGGACAGGGGACGAGGGAGCAGTACTTC. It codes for CATSRDRGQGTREQYF.

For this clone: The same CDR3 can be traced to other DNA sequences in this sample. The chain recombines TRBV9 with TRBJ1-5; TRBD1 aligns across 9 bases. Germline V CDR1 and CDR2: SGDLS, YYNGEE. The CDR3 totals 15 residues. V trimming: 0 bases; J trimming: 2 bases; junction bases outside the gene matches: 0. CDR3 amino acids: CASSVGDRGNQPQHF. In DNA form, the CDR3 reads TGTGCCAGCAGCGTAGGGGACAGGGGCAATCAGCCCCAGCATTTT.

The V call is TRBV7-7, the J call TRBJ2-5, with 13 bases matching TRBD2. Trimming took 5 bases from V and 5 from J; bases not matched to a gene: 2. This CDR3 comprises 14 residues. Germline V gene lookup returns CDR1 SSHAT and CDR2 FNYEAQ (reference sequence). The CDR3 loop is CASSRTSGSETQYF. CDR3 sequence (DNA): TGTGCCAGCAGCCGGACTAGCGGGAGTGAGACCCAGTACTTC.

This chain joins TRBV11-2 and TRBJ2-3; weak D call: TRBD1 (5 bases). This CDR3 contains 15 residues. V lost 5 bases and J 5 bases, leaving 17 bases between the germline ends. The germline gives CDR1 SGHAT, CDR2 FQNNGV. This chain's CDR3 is CASSNHGHDGDTQYF. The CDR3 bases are TGTGCCAGCAGCAACCACGGACATGACGGAGATACGCAGTATTTT.

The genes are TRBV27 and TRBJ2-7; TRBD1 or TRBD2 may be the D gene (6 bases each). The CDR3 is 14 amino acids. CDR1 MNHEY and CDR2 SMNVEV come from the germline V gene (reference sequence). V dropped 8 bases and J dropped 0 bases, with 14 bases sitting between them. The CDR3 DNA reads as TGTGCCAGCCGCGGGGACACAGACTCCTACGAGCAGTACTTC. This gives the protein CASRGDTDSYEQYF.

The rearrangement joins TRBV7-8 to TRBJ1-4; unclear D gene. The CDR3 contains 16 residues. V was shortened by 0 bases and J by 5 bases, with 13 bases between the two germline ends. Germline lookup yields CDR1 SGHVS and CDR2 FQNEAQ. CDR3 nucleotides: TGTGCCAGCAGCTTAGCAAGACGGTTACCAAATGAAAAACTGTTTTTT. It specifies CASSLARRLPNEKLFF.

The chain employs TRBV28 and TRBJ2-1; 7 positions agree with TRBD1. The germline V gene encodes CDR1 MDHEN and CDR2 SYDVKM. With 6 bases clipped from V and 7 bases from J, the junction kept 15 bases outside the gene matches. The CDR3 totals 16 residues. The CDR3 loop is CASRTEVVRGLNEQFF. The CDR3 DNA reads TGTGCCAGCAGGACCGAGGTCGTGAGGGGGCTGAATGAGCAGTTCTTC.

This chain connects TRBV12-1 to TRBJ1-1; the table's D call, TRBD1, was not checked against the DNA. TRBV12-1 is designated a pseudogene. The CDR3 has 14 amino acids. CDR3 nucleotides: TGTGCCAGCAGCTTTCCCCCATCGAACACTGAAGCTTTCTTT. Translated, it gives CASSFPPSNTEAFF.

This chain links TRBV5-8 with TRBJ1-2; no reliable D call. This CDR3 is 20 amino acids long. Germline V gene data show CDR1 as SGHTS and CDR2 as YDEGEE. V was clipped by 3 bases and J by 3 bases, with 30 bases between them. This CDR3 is CASSSPTPEVRRTRYYGYTF. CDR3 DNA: TGTGCCAGCAGCTCACCCACTCCCGAAGTAAGACGAACCCGATACTATGGCTACACCTTC.

CDR3 DNA: TGTGCCAGCAGCGCGTGGGACAGGGACATCACTGAAGCTTTCTTT. As protein: CASSAWDRDITEAFF. The genes are TRBV7-3 and TRBJ1-1; 9 nucleotides agree with TRBD1. Trimming took 5 bases from V and 4 from J; bases not matched to a gene: 8. CDR1 and CDR2 (germline): SGHTA, FQGTGA. The CDR3 has 15 amino acids.

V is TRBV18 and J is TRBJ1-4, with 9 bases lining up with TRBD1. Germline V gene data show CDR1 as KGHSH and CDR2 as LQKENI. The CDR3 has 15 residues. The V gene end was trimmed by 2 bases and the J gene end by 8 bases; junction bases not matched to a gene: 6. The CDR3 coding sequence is TGTGCCAGCTCACCAGCGGGGACAGGGAGGGAAAAACTGTTTTTT. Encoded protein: CASSPAGTGREKLFF.

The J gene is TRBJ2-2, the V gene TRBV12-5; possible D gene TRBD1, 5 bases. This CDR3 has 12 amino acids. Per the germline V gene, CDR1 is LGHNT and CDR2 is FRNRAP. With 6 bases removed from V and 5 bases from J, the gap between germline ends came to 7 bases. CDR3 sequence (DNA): TGTGCTAGTGGGAAGGGGACCGGGGAGCTGTTTTTT. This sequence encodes CASGKGTGELFF.

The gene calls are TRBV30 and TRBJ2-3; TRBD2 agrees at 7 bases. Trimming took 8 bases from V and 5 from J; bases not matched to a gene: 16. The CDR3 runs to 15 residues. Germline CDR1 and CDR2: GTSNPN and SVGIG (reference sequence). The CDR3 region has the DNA TGTGCCCTCTCCCCCGCACCAGGGAGGGAAGATACGCAGTATTTT. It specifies CALSPAPGREDTQYF.

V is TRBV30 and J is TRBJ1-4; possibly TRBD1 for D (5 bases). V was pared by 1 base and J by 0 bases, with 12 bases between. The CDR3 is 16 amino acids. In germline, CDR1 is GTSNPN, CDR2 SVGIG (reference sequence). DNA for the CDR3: TGTGCCTGGAGTGCCTTGGGGGAGACAACTAATGAAAAACTGTTTTTT. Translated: CAWSALGETTNEKLFF.

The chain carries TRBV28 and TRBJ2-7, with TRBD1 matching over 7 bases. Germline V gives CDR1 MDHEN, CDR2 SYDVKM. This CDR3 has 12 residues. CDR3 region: CVTGEKSYEQYF. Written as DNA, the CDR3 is TGTGTTACAGGGGAAAAATCCTACGAGCAGTACTTC.

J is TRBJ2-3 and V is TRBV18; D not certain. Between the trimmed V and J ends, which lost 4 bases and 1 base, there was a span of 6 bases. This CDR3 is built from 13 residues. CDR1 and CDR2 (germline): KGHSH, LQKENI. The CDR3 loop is CASSLSRTDTQYF. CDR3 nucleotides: TGTGCCAGCTCACTTTCTCGCACAGATACGCAGTATTTT. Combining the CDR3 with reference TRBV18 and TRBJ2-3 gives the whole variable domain NAGVMQNPRHLVRRRGQEARLRCSPMKGHSHVYWYRQLPEEGLKFMVYLQKENIIDESGMPKERFSAEFPKEGPSILRIQQVVRGDSAAYFCASSLSRTDTQYFGPGTRLTVL.

The CDR3 is CASSPRGLDLGELFF. DNA of the CDR3: TGTGCCAGCAGTCCAAGGGGACTAGACCTCGGGGAGCTGTTTTTT. The chain employs TRBV28 and TRBJ2-2, with 8 bases identical to TRBD2. The length of the CDR3 is 15 residues. V dropped 5 bases and J dropped 7; count of bases not matched to a gene: 9. The germline V gene has CDR1 MDHEN and CDR2 SYDVKM. Looking up the rest from reference TRBV28 and TRBJ2-2 gives the full variable domain: DVKVTQSSRYLVKRTGEKVFLECVQDMDHENMFWYRQDPGLGLRLIYFSYDVKMKEKGDIPEGYSVSREKKERFSLILESASTNQTSMYLCASSPRGLDLGELFFGEGSRLTVL.

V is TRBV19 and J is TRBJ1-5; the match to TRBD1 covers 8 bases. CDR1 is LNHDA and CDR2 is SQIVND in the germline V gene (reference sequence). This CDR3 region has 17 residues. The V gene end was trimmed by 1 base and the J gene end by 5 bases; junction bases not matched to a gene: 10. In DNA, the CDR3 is TGTGCCAGTAGTATAGGACAGGGGTCGTCCCTTCATCAGCCCCAGCATTTT. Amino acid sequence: CASSIGQGSSLHQPQHF.